This T cell receptor (beta chain) was identified during a study of blood T cell repertoires in COVID-19. The overall study: From T cells, B-cell-depleted T cells, or PBMCs came the material, which was cDNA or gDNA.

Original data processing: Amplification from reference gene primers served as the basis for estimated nucleated cell counts. TCRdb's copy holds only in-frame clones and misses some; the assay was immunoSEQ multiplex PCR. The DNA gave D and trimming, while V, J and clone size come from that table. Of 90,000 to 100,000 clones in the sample, roughly 70% were seen once. The V end lost 2 bases, the J end lost 5 bases, and 12 bases lay between the germline ends. Germline V gene sequence: CDR1 SGHAT, CDR2 FQNNGV. The CDR3 sequence is 15 residues long. The TCR was taken from a woman between 55 and 75 years old in a cohort sampled during active or convalescent COVID-19. Sequenced material: peripheral blood. The J gene is TRBJ2-2, the V gene TRBV11-2, with D possibly being TRBD1 (7 bases). The CDR3 loop is CASSLSAGGTGELFF. The CDR3 DNA reads as TGTGCCAGCAGCTTATCGGCAGGGGGGACCGGGGAGCTGTTTTTT.